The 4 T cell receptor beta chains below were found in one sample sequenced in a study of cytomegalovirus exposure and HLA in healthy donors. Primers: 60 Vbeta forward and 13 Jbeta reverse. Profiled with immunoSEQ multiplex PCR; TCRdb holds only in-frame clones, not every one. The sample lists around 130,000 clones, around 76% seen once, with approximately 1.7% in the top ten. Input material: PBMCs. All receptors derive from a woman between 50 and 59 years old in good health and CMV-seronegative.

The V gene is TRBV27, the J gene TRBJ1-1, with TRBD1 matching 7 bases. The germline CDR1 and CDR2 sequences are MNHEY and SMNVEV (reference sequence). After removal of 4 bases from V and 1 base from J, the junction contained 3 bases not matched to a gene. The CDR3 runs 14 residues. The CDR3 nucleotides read TGTGCCAGCAGTTACAGGGGCACGAACACTGAAGCTTTCTTT. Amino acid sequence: CASSYRGTNTEAFF.

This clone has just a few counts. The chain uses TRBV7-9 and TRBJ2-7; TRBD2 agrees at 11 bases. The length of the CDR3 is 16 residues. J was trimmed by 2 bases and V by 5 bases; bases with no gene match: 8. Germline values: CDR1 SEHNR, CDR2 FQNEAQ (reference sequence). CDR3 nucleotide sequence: TGTGCCAGCAGCGATAGACTAGCGGGGCTAACCTACGAGCAGTACTTC. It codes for CASSDRLAGLTYEQYF. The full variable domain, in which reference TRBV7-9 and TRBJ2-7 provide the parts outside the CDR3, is DTGVSQNPRHKITKRGQNVTFRCDPISEHNRLYWYRQTLGQGPEFLTYFQNEAQLEKSRLLSDRFSAERPKGSFSTLEIQRTEQGDSAMYLCASSDRLAGLTYEQYFGPGTRLTVT.

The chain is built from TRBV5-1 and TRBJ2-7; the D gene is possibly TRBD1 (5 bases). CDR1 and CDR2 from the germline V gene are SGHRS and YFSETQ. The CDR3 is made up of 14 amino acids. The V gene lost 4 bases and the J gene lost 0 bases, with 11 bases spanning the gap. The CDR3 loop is CASSPQTASYEQYF. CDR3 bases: TGCGCCAGCAGCCCGCAGACAGCCTCCTACGAGCAGTACTTC.

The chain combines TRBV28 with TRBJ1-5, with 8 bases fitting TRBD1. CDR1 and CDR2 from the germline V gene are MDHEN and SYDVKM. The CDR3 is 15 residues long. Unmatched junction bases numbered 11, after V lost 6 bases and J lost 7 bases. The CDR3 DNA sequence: TGTGCCAGCAGACTCGCAGGGGGCGGCGGGCAGCCCCAGCATTTT. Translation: CASRLAGGGGQPQHF.